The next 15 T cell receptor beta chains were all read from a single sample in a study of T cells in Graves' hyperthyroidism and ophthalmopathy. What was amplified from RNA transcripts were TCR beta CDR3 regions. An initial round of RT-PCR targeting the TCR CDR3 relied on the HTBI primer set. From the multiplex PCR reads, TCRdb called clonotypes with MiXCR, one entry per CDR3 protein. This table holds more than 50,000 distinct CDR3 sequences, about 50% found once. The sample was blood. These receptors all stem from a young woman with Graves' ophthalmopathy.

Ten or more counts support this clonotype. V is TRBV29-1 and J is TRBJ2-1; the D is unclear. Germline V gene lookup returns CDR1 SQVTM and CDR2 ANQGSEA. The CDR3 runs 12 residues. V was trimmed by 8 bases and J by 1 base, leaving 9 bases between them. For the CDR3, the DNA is TGCAGCTTAACGAGGTCCTACAATGAGCAGTTCTTC. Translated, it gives CSLTRSYNEQFF.

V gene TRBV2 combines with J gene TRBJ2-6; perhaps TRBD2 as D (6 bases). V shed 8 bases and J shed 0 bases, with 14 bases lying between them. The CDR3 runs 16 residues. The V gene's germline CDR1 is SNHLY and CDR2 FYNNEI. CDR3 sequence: CASYPDGGSGANVLTF. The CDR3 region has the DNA TGTGCCAGCTACCCGGACGGGGGCTCTGGGGCCAACGTCCTGACTTTC.

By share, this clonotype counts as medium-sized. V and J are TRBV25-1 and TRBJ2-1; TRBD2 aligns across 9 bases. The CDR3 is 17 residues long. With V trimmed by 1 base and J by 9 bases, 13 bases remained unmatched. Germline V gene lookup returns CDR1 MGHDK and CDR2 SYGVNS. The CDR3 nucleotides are TGTGCCAGCAGTGAATCGGACGCGGGAGGGCTTCATGGTGAGCAGTTCTTC. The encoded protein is CASSESDAGGLHGEQFF.

The CDR3 loop is CATSRDRVPAYNSPLHF. CDR3 in DNA: TGTGCCACCAGCAGAGATCGAGTTCCAGCCTATAATTCACCCCTCCACTTT. This rearrangement joins TRBV15 to TRBJ1-6; D remains ambiguous. There are 17 residues in the CDR3. V was trimmed by 0 bases and J by 2 bases, leaving 11 bases between them. Germline V CDR1 and CDR2: LNHNV, YYDKDF (reference sequence). Based on the CDR3 plus reference TRBV15 and TRBJ1-6, the full variable domain is DAMVIQNPRYQVTQFGKPVTLSCSQTLNHNVMYWYQQKSSQAPKLLFHYYDKDFNNEADTPDNFQSRRPNTSFCFLDIRSPGLGDTAMYLCATSRDRVPAYNSPLHFGNGTRLTVT.

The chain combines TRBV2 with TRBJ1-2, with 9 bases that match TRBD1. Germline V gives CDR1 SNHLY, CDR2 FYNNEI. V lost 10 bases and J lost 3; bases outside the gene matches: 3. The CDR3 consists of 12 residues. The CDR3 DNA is TGTGCCAAGGGACAGGGCGACTATGGCTACACCTTC. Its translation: CAKGQGDYGYTF.

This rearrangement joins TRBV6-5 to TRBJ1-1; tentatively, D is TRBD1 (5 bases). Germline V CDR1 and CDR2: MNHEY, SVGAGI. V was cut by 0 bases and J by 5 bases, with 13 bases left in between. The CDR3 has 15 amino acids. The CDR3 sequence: CASSYSPGLRTEAFF. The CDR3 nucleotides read TGTGCCAGCAGTTACTCGCCAGGGCTGCGGACTGAAGCTTTCTTT.

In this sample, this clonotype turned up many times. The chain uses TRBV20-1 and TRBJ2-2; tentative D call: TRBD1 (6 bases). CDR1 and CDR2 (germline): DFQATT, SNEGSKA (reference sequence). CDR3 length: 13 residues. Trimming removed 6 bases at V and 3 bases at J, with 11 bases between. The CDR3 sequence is CSAGDTYTGELFF. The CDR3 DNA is TGCAGTGCAGGGGACACCTACACCGGGGAGCTGTTTTTT.

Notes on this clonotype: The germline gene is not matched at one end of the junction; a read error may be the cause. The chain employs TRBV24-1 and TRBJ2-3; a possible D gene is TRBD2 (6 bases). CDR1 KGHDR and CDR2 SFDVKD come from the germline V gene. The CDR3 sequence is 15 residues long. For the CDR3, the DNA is TGTGTCACCAGCTTGGAGGGCGCGAACACAGATACGCAGTATTTT. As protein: CVTSLEGANTDTQYF.

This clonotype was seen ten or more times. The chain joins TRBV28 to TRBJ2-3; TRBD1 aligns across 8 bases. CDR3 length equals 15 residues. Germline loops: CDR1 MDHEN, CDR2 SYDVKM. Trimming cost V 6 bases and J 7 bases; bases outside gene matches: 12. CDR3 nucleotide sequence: TGTGCCAGCAGCACTCCGGGACAGGCCGTAAATACGCAGTATTTT. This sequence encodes CASSTPGQAVNTQYF.

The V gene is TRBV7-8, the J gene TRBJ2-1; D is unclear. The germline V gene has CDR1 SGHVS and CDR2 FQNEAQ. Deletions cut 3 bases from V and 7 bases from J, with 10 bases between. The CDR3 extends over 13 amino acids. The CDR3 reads CASSFLGSNEQFF. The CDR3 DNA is TGTGCCAGCAGCTTCCTCGGGTCTAATGAGCAGTTCTTC.

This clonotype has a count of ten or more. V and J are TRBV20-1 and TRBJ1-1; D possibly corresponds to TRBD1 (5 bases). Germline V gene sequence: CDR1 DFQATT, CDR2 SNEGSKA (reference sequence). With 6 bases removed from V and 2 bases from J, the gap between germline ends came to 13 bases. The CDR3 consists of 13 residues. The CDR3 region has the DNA TGCAGTGCGGGAGGGGCCGCTAACACTGAAGCTTTCTTT. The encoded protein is CSAGGAANTEAFF.

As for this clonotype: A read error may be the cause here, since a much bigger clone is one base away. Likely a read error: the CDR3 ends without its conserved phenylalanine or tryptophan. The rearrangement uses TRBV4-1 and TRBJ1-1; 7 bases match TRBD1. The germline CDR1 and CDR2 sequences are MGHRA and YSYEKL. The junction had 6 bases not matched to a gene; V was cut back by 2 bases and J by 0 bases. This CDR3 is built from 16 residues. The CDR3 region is CASSQPTGTVNTEAFC. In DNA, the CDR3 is TGCGCCAGCAGCCAACCAACCGGGACAGTGAACACTGAAGCTTTCTGT.

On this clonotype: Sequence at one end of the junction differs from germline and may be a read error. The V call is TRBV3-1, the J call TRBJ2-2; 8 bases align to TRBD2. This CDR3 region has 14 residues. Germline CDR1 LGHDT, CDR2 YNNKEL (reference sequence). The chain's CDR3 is CASSQSGSGGQLFF. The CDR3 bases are TGTGCCAGCAGCCAGAGCGGGAGCGGCGGGCAGCTGTTTTTT.

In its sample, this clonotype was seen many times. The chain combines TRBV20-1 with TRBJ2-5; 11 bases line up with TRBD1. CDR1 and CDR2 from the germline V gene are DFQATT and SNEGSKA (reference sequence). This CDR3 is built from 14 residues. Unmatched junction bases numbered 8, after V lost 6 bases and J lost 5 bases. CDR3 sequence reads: CSAAGQGAGETQYF. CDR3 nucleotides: TGCAGTGCAGCCGGACAGGGGGCAGGTGAGACCCAGTACTTC.

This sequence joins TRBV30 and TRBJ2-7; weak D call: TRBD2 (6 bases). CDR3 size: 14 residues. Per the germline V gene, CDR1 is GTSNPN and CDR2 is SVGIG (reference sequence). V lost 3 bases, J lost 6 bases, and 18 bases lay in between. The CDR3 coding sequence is TGTGCCTGGAGCCGGGACTCCCATTTGAGCGAGCAGTACTTC. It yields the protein CAWSRDSHLSEQYF.